The clone carrying this TCR beta chain was found many times. Germline CDR1 is MNHNS and CDR2 is SASEGT. This CDR3 has 18 amino acids. V lost 5 bases, J lost 0 bases, and 17 bases lay in between. Uncontrolled infection, other autoimmune disease, pregnancy or lactation led to exclusion. Orbital computed tomography, thyroid ultrasound, serum thyroxine and TRAb, and clinical symptoms together informed the diagnoses. From 10 ml of fresh peripheral blood, PBMCs were isolated. The data are from a study of T cells in Graves' hyperthyroidism and ophthalmopathy. As for the study in general: At the time of initial diagnosis and before any treatment, peripheral blood was collected.

RNA transcripts were the template for amplifying TCR beta CDR3 regions. Researchers ran a first-round RT-PCR on the TCR CDR3 using the HTBI primer set. TCRdb recomputed calls from the multiplex PCR reads with MiXCR, one row per CDR3 protein. The table includes hundreds of thousands of distinct CDR3 sequences, around a fifth detected once. The genes are TRBV6-1 and TRBJ1-6; possible D gene TRBD1, 5 bases. This sequence was found in a man in his fifties with Graves' ophthalmopathy. Material for sequencing was blood. This chain's CDR3 is CASSPGAPGSSYNSPLHF. As DNA, the CDR3 is TGTGCCAGCAGTCCCGGGGCCCCAGGGAGCTCCTATAATTCACCCCTCCACTTT.